This T cell receptor (beta chain) was identified during a study of Graves' ophthalmopathy and Graves' hyperthyroidism. From RNA, the CDR3 regions of TCR beta chains were amplified and sequenced. Following a first-round RT-PCR that used HTBI primers, a second-round multiplex PCR was carried out. TCRdb independently ran MiXCR on the multiplex PCR reads; one entry per CDR3 protein. The sample shows about 390,000 distinct CDR3 sequences, 15% of them seen only once. The authors enrolled newly diagnosed hyperthyroidism patients aged 18 to 65 with under 2 months' duration. This CDR3 has 17 residues. V dropped 2 bases and J dropped 0; count of bases not matched to a gene: 11. From germline, CDR1 is SGHTS and CDR2 YDEGEE. This clonotype appeared many times.

Sequenced: peripheral blood. The chain recombines TRBV5-8 with TRBJ2-7; TRBD1 agrees at 7 bases. This receptor was taken from a young woman with stable Graves' hyperthyroidism. The CDR3 loop is CASSFFRPGQSSYEQYF. The CDR3 DNA reads TGTGCCAGCAGCTTTTTCCGCCCGGGACAGAGCTCCTACGAGCAGTACTTC.